Below, 22 T cell receptor beta chains from the same sample are listed, as sequenced in a study of blood T cell repertoires in COVID-19. Sequenced by immunoSEQ multiplex PCR; TCRdb stores in-frame clones only, minus some. The sample records over 110,000 clones, about 87% being singletons. Sequences were obtained from PBMCs or T cells enriched from blood (not recorded which). The receptor set was obtained from a man in his forties or fifties in a cohort exposed to, infected with or recovered from COVID-19 (not recorded which).

V usage is TRBV5-1 and J usage is TRBJ1-2; D is perhaps TRBD1 (5 bases). The length of the CDR3 is 14 residues. Between the trimmed V and J ends, which lost 4 bases and 2 bases, there was a span of 12 bases. From germline, CDR1 is SGHRS and CDR2 YFSETQ. CDR3 region: CASSTGENNYGYTF. As DNA, the CDR3 is TGCGCCAGCAGCACAGGAGAGAACAACTATGGCTACACCTTC. Full variable domain (missing parts from reference TRBV5-1 and TRBJ1-2): KAGVTQTPRYLIKTRGQQVTLSCSPISGHRSVSWYQQTPGQGLQFLFEYFSETQRNKGNFPGRFSGRQFSNSRSEMNVSTLELGDSALYLCASSTGENNYGYTFGSGTRLTVV.

The chain employs TRBV7-2 and TRBJ2-3; TRBD2 aligns across 7 bases. The length of the CDR3 is 15 residues. V was pared by 6 bases and J by 1 base, with 7 bases of the junction left unmatched. The germline V gene has CDR1 SGHTA and CDR2 FQGNSA. CDR3 DNA: TGTGCCAGCAGACCTAGCGGAAGGGGCACAGATACGCAGTATTTT. This translates into CASRPSGRGTDTQYF.

The rearrangement joins TRBV2 to TRBJ1-1; maybe TRBD1 (5 bases). CDR1 SNHLY and CDR2 FYNNEI come from the germline V gene. Trimming left V 7 bases short and J 6 bases short, with 15 bases between. The CDR3 extends over 13 amino acids. Here the CDR3 reads CASKGAGGAEAFF. CDR3 sequence (DNA): TGTGCCAGCAAGGGAGCGGGGGGGGCTGAAGCTTTCTTT.

The chain couples TRBV7-9 to TRBJ2-7; TRBD1 aligns across 10 bases. Germline CDR1 is SEHNR and CDR2 is FQNEAQ (reference sequence). The CDR3 spans 16 residues. V trimming: 4 bases; J trimming: 3 bases; junction bases outside the gene matches: 9. The CDR3 sequence is CASSSGPGQGIYEQYF. The CDR3, as DNA: TGTGCCAGCAGCTCTGGACCGGGACAGGGGATCTACGAGCAGTACTTC.

This chain joins TRBV2 and TRBJ2-1; 13 bases map to TRBD2. With V trimmed by 6 bases and J by 6 bases, 8 bases remained unmatched. The CDR3 spans 16 residues. Looked up from germline, CDR1 is SNHLY and CDR2 is FYNNEI. In DNA form, the CDR3 reads TGTGCCAGCAGGTCAACCGGGACTAGCGGGGTCAATGAGCAGTTCTTC. Translation gives CASRSTGTSGVNEQFF.

This rearrangement joins TRBV21-1 to TRBJ1-2. TRBV21-1 is shown as a pseudogene. The CDR3 has 16 amino acids. The CDR3 DNA is TGTGCCAGCAGCACCTGTCCTCTGGAGGGAGGCTATGGCTACACCTTC. Amino acids: CASSTCPLEGGYGYTF.

This rearrangement joins TRBV3-1 (or the pseudogene TRBV3-2) to TRBJ1-6, with 9 bases identical to TRBD1. V lost 2 bases to trimming and J lost 8 bases; unmatched junction nucleotides: 1. The CDR3 extends over 14 amino acids. Germline CDR1 reads LGHDT; CDR2 reads YNNKEL (reference sequence). CDR3 amino acids: CASSQTGGHSPLHF. CDR3 nucleotide sequence: TGTGCCAGCAGCCAAACAGGGGGCCATTCACCCCTCCACTTT.

This rearrangement joins TRBV12-3 or TRBV12-4 to TRBJ2-4; TRBD1 matches 10 bases. The CDR3 is made up of 13 amino acids. The J segment lost 13 bases and the V segment lost 5 bases, leaving 8 bases of the junction unmatched. For the CDR3, the DNA is TGTGCCAGCAGTCTCGACAGGGGGCGCTTCCAGTACTTC. Its translation: CASSLDRGRFQYF.

This clone was observed a few times. The gene calls are TRBV7-2 and TRBJ2-7; 8 bases are a match to TRBD2. Unmatched junction bases numbered 8, after V lost 1 base and J lost 3 bases. Germline V gene sequence: CDR1 SGHTA, CDR2 FQGNSA. The CDR3 is made up of 16 amino acids. The CDR3 sequence is CASSLGYGRGGYEQYF. Here the CDR3 DNA reads TGTGCCAGCAGCTTAGGCTATGGACGGGGGGGCTACGAGCAGTACTTC.

This clone was counted once. The V and J genes are TRBV6-5 and TRBJ1-5; 7 nucleotides agree with TRBD1. Germline CDR1 reads MNHEY; CDR2 reads SVGAGI. Trimming cost V 6 bases and J 7 bases; bases outside gene matches: 9. The CDR3 is 14 residues long. CDR3 residues: CASRNRQGSQPQHF. CDR3 nucleotides: TGTGCCAGCAGGAATAGACAGGGTAGCCAGCCCCAGCATTTT.

This chain links TRBV5-1 with TRBJ2-5, with TRBD2 as a possible D gene (7 bases). The V end lost 2 bases, the J end lost 4 bases, and 18 bases lay between the germline ends. CDR1 SGHRS and CDR2 YFSETQ come from the germline V gene. The CDR3 covers 16 residues. In DNA, the CDR3 is TGCGCCAGCAGCTTTGGCCAGGAGGGGGGGCGAGAGACCCAGTACTTC. This sequence encodes CASSFGQEGGRETQYF.

This clone was seen a single time. This sequence joins TRBV11-2 and TRBJ2-2, with 7 bases that match TRBD1. Per germline, CDR1 SGHAT and CDR2 FQNNGV. V lost 1 base and J lost 3; bases outside the gene matches: 8. The CDR3 runs 17 residues. CDR3 sequence: CASSLGWTGPDTGELFF. For the CDR3, the DNA is TGTGCCAGCAGCTTAGGGTGGACAGGCCCGGACACCGGGGAGCTGTTTTTT.

This clone has more than one count but fewer than ten. The V and J genes are TRBV6-5 and TRBJ2-7; 9 bases map to TRBD1. Germline trimming cut 10 bases from V and 0 bases from J; bases unmatched to any gene: 7. CDR1 and CDR2 from the germline V gene are MNHEY and SVGAGI. The CDR3 sequence is 14 residues long. The CDR3 reads CATTGGTYSYEQYF. Written as DNA, the CDR3 is TGTGCCACGACAGGGGGAACCTACTCCTACGAGCAGTACTTC.

The rearrangement joins TRBV19 to TRBJ2-5; TRBD1 agrees at 8 bases. Germline-derived CDR1 and CDR2 are LNHDA and SQIVND (reference sequence). There are 14 residues in the CDR3. The V gene end was trimmed by 1 base and the J gene end by 4 bases; junction bases not matched to a gene: 2. The CDR3 reads CASSIGTGGETQYF. CDR3 coding DNA: TGTGCCAGTAGTATAGGAACAGGGGGAGAGACCCAGTACTTC.

The chain links TRBV5-1 to TRBJ1-2; 7 nucleotides match TRBD1. V lost 2 bases, J lost 4 bases, and 2 bases stayed unmatched. CDR3 length: 13 residues. Germline values: CDR1 SGHRS, CDR2 YFSETQ. The chain's CDR3 is CASSFGTVYGYTF. The CDR3 DNA reads as TGCGCCAGCAGCTTCGGGACAGTCTATGGCTACACCTTC.

The V and J genes are TRBV19 and TRBJ1-1; 7 positions match TRBD1. The CDR3 runs to 18 residues. After removal of 4 bases from V and 4 bases from J, the junction contained 18 bases not matched to a gene. From germline, CDR1 is LNHDA and CDR2 SQIVND (reference sequence). Here the CDR3 reads CASSTEGWDSLGSTEAFF. CDR3 sequence (DNA): TGTGCCAGTAGTACTGAGGGATGGGACAGTTTAGGGAGCACTGAAGCTTTCTTT.

The rearrangement uses TRBV2 and TRBJ1-2; tentatively, D is TRBD1 (6 bases). Germline CDR1 SNHLY, CDR2 FYNNEI. The CDR3 is 15 residues long. Trimming took off 6 bases at V and 1 base at J, with 15 bases between the two ends. The CDR3 sequence: CASSRQVQLNYGYTF. Written as DNA, the CDR3 is TGTGCCAGCAGCCGACAGGTACAACTTAACTATGGCTACACCTTC.

This sequence joins TRBV7-2 and TRBJ1-5, with a tentative D call TRBD1 (6 bases). The CDR3 sequence is 13 residues long. Germline V lookup: CDR1 SGHTA, CDR2 FQGNSA. V was trimmed by 5 bases and J by 7 bases, leaving 12 bases between them. Here the CDR3 reads CASSVEQGQPQHF. The CDR3 bases are TGTGCCAGCAGCGTAGAACAGGGACAGCCCCAGCATTTT.

The chain joins TRBV28 to TRBJ2-3, with 9 positions matching TRBD2. CDR3 length: 14 residues. The V gene's germline CDR1 is MDHEN and CDR2 SYDVKM. With V trimmed by 6 bases and J by 4 bases, 5 bases remained unmatched. CDR3 sequence: CASRLAGVSDTQYF. CDR3 sequence (DNA): TGTGCCAGCAGGTTAGCGGGAGTTTCAGATACGCAGTATTTT.

V gene TRBV2 combines with J gene TRBJ2-7, with 8 bases identical to TRBD1. V gave up 7 bases and J gave up 5 bases; unmatched junction bases: 10. Per the germline V gene, CDR1 is SNHLY and CDR2 is FYNNEI. There are 14 residues in the CDR3. CDR3 in amino acids: CASTPEAGGDEQYF. The CDR3 DNA reads as TGTGCCAGCACTCCAGAGGCAGGGGGCGACGAGCAGTACTTC. The full variable domain, completed using reference TRBV2 and TRBJ2-7, is EPEVTQTPSHQVTQMGQEVILRCVPISNHLYFYWYRQILGQKVEFLVSFYNNEISEKSEIFDDQFSVERPDGSNFTLKIRSTKLEDSAMYFCASTPEAGGDEQYFGPGTRLTVT.

J is TRBJ1-6 and V is TRBV6-5; TRBD1 matches 7 bases. This CDR3 is built from 15 residues. V lost 2 bases to trimming and J lost 7 bases; unmatched junction nucleotides: 5. Germline CDR1 is MNHEY and CDR2 is SVGAGI. The CDR3 DNA reads as TGTGCCAGCAGTTACGCCCGACAGGGAAATTCACCCCTCCACTTT. Protein product: CASSYARQGNSPLHF.

The rearrangement links TRBV6-1 to TRBJ2-7; 7 positions match TRBD2. With V trimmed by 0 bases and J by 0 bases, 2 bases remained unmatched. CDR3 length: 15 amino acids. Germline CDR1 reads MNHNS; CDR2 reads SASEGT. CDR3 in DNA: TGTGCCAGCAGTGAAGCGGGAGGGCCCTCCTACGAGCAGTACTTC. It is translated as CASSEAGGPSYEQYF.